The rows below give T cell receptor beta chains drawn from one sample of a study of response to subunit inactivated influenza vaccine. Using its own MiXCR run on the RT-PCR reads, TCRdb lists one record per CDR3 protein. The data show under 850,000 distinct CDR3 sequences, 15% to 20% seen once. This specimen consisted of PBMCs from blood, obtained 4 to 6 days after vaccination. All receptors derive from a man in his fifties or sixties who received an inactivated influenza vaccine. The CDR3 runs from the conserved cysteine through the conserved F or W. The D gene is left open where the match is weak. Only some rows state a clone size, as once, few, many or a class for expanded clones.

j_call v_call clone_size d_call cdr3_aa cdr3_nt
TRBJ2-2 TRBV7-6 . . CASSFSGTRRTGELFF TGTGCCAGCAGCTTTTCTGGGACCAGACGCACCGGGGAGCTGTTTTTT
TRBJ2-3 TRBV15 . . CATSRNVRADTQYF TGTGCCACCAGCAGAAACGTTAGGGCAGATACGCAGTATTTT
TRBJ2-7 TRBV7-9 . TRBD2 CASSWTSGYEQYF TGTGCCAGCAGCTGGACTAGCGGCTACGAGCAGTACTTC
TRBJ2-5 TRBV3-1 . TRBD2 CASSVKTGRLAGLELDQYF TGTGCCAGCAGCGTGAAGACGGGGAGACTAGCGGGACTGGAGTTGGACCAGTACTTC
TRBJ2-7 TRBV11-2 . . CASSLGQTAYYYEQYF TGTGCCAGCAGCTTAGGCCAGACAGCTTATTACTACGAGCAGTACTTC
TRBJ2-7 TRBV9 few . CASSAYFGSYEQYF TGTGCCAGCAGCGCGTATTTCGGGTCCTACGAGCAGTACTTC
TRBJ1-2 TRBV29-1 many . CSVELGSYGYTF TGCAGCGTTGAACTGGGGTCGTATGGCTACACCTTC
TRBJ2-1 TRBV4-3 few . CASSQDPSTEYNEQFF TGCGCCAGCAGCCAAGATCCTTCGACAGAATACAATGAGCAGTTCTTC
TRBJ2-7 TRBV20-1 . . CSPQPSGVAYEQYF TGCAGTCCCCAGCCCTCGGGGGTTGCCTACGAGCAGTACTTC
TRBJ2-7 TRBV7-8 . TRBD2 CASSSPGLAGSEQYF TGTGCCAGCAGCTCCCCCGGACTAGCGGGAAGCGAGCAGTACTTC
TRBJ1-5 TRBV20-1 few TRBD1 CSARGAPQGAQPQHF TGCAGTGCTAGAGGAGCTCCCCAGGGGGCACAGCCCCAGCATTTT
TRBJ1-6 TRBV12-3/TRBV12-4 . . CASRTRDGKASPLHF TGTGCCAGCAGAACCCGGGACGGAAAGGCTTCACCCCTCCACTTT
TRBJ2-3 TRBV7-9 . TRBD1 CASSLSDRGYTDTQYF TGTGCCAGCAGCTTAAGCGACAGGGGTTACACAGATACGCAGTATTTT
TRBJ1-1 TRBV3-1 . . CASSQAGSTEAFF TGTGCCAGCAGCCAAGCGGGGAGCACTGAAGCTTTCTTT
TRBJ2-4 TRBV18 . . CASSPSSRGSIQYF TGTGCCAGCTCACCCTCTTCGAGAGGGAGCATTCAGTACTTC
TRBJ1-1 TRBV10-3 . . CAISESIFRGLEAFF TGTGCCATCAGTGAGTCGATTTTCCGGGGGCTTGAAGCTTTCTTT
TRBJ2-5 TRBV7-9 . . CASSLEGTTQYF TGTGCCAGCAGCTTAGAGGGGACGACCCAGTACTTC
TRBJ2-7 TRBV5-1 . . CASSLGHGGGEQYF TGCGCCAGCAGCTTGGGCCACGGCGGAGGGGAGCAGTACTTC
TRBJ2-7 TRBV4-1 . TRBD2 CASSQVRGTVDYEQYF TGCGCCAGCAGCCAAGTGCGGGGGACGGTCGACTACGAGCAGTACTTC
TRBJ2-5 TRBV5-5 few . CASTRQETQYF TGTGCCAGCACCCGCCAAGAGACCCAGTACTTC
TRBJ2-5 TRBV7-2 few TRBD1 CASSRIRDRATQYF TGTGCCAGCAGCCGTATCCGGGACAGGGCCACCCAGTACTTC
TRBJ2-1 TRBV15 few . CATSRDRDISYNEQFF TGTGCCACCAGCAGAGATCGAGACATCTCCTACAATGAGCAGTTCTTC
TRBJ2-1 TRBV29-1 few TRBD2 CSVRGAYNEQFF TGCAGCGTTCGGGGGGCCTACAATGAGCAGTTCTTC
TRBJ2-7 TRBV5-1 many TRBD2 CASSFVSGRAVYEQYF TGCGCCAGCAGCTTCGTTAGCGGGAGGGCAGTTTACGAGCAGTACTTC